The rows below give T cell receptor beta chains drawn from one sample of a study of T cells after yellow fever vaccination. One entry per CDR3 protein, called by TCRdb with MiXCR from the 5' RACE reads. The sample has a few hundred thousand distinct CDR3 sequences, 17% seen once; the top ten hold 17%. This sample comprised PBMCs, obtained about 5 days after the first yellow fever vaccination. Receptors were obtained from a man younger than 30 who received the YFV17D yellow fever vaccine. The CDR3 runs from the conserved cysteine through the conserved F or W. D genes are given only for firm matches. A row's size may be missing; if present it is once, few, many or a size class.

v_gene,j_gene,d_gene,abundance,CDR3nt,CDR3aa
TRBV12-3/TRBV12-4,TRBJ2-7,-,many,TGTGCCAGCAGTCTCTTATGGGGCTACGAGCAGTACTTC,CASSLLWGYEQYF
TRBV19,TRBJ2-1,-,few,TGTGCCAGTAGTATCTTAGTGGGTAGGAGTGAGCAGTTCTTC,CASSILVGRSEQFF
TRBV5-1,TRBJ2-2,TRBD2,-,TGCGCCAGCAGCTTGGGGCCCCTGCTAGCGGAGCGCACCGGGGAGCTGTTTTTT,CASSLGPLLAERTGELFF
TRBV6-4,TRBJ2-1,TRBD1,few,TGTGCCAGCAGTGACGTTCACAGGGGGAATTATGAGCAGTTCTTC,CASSDVHRGNYEQFF
TRBV6-5,TRBJ2-3,TRBD2,-,TGTGCCAGCAGTTGGACTAGCGGGGGGACACAAGACACAGATACGCAGTATTTT,CASSWTSGGTQDTDTQYF
TRBV4-3,TRBJ2-7,-,many,TGCGCCAGCAGCCAGTTCGGAGGCCCCTACGAGCAGTACTTC,CASSQFGGPYEQYF
TRBV7-3,TRBJ2-3,-,few,TGTGCCAGCAGCTCCTTCTCCGGAGATACGCAGTATTTT,CASSSFSGDTQYF
TRBV11-1,TRBJ1-3,-,few,TGTGCCAGCAGCTTAGGAGGACGGATTGCGATGGTAGGAAACACCATATATTTT,CASSLGGRIAMVGNTIYF
TRBV5-1,TRBJ2-4,-,few,TGCGCCAGCAGCTTGGCCCCTCACGGGGAAAACATTCAGTACTTC,CASSLAPHGENIQYF
TRBV6-1,TRBJ2-1,-,-,TGTGCCAGCAGTGGTGGGGCTTACTCCTACAATGAGCAGTTCTTC,CASSGGAYSYNEQFF
TRBV7-9,TRBJ2-2,-,-,TGTGCCAGCAGCTTCAGCCCCACCGGGGAGCTGTTTTTT,CASSFSPTGELFF
TRBV7-2,TRBJ2-5,TRBD2,few,TGTGCCAGCACCAAAGGGCGGGGGGGAGATAAGACCCAGTACTTC,CASTKGRGGDKTQYF
TRBV4-3,TRBJ2-7,-,-,TGCGCCAGCAGCCAGTATGGAGGGACAGACGGCATCTACGAGCAGTACTTC,CASSQYGGTDGIYEQYF
TRBV27,TRBJ1-1,-,-,TGTGCCAGCGCTGGGTGGGGGTTGAACACTGAAGCTTTCTTT,CASAGWGLNTEAFF
TRBV20-1,TRBJ2-5,-,few,TGCAGTGCTTCAAGCCCACAGGGTTTCGAAGAGACCCAGTACTTC,CSASSPQGFEETQYF
TRBV18,TRBJ2-3,-,-,TGTGCCAGCTCACCCGGGGCCATCACAGATACGCAGTATTTT,CASSPGAITDTQYF
TRBV18,TRBJ1-4,TRBD1,few,TGTGCCAGCTCAACGGGACAGGATATTGTATGGGCAACTAATGAAAAACTGTTTTTT,CASSTGQDIVWATNEKLFF
TRBV7-2,TRBJ2-2,TRBD2,many,TGTGCCAGCAGCCCAAGACTAGCGCTCATTGGCGGGGAGCTGTTTTTT,CASSPRLALIGGELFF
TRBV4-2,TRBJ2-7,-,-,TGTGCCAGCAGCCAAGATAATATCGGCAGCTACGAGCAGTACTTC,CASSQDNIGSYEQYF
TRBV12-3/TRBV12-4,TRBJ2-5,TRBD2,many,TGTGCCAGCAGTCCGACTAGCGGGGGTTTGGCCCAGTACTTC,CASSPTSGGLAQYF
TRBV20-1,TRBJ2-3,-,-,TGCAGTGCTAGAGATAGGCGGCTGGTAACAGATACGCAGTATTTT,CSARDRRLVTDTQYF
TRBV7-9,TRBJ2-1,-,-,TGTGCCAGCAGCCCTCCTCGGCCGTACAATGAGCAGTTCTTC,CASSPPRPYNEQFF
TRBV2,TRBJ1-2,TRBD1,-,TGTGCCAGCAGTGAAACAGGGGGCAGTAACTATGGCTACACCTTC,CASSETGGSNYGYTF
TRBV9,TRBJ1-1,-,-,TGTGCCAGCAAAGACAGCACGGACACTGAAGCTTTCTTT,CASKDSTDTEAFF
TRBV6-5,TRBJ2-4,TRBD2,once,TGTGCCAGCAGTTACTCTATCGGGGGGGGGAAAAACATTCAGTACTTC,CASSYSIGGGKNIQYF
TRBV5-1,TRBJ2-7,-,-,TGCGCCAGCAGCTTTACGGGGGCTGCGATAGACTACGAGCAGTACTTC,CASSFTGAAIDYEQYF
TRBV5-1,TRBJ2-3,TRBD2,-,TGCGCCAGCAGCTTGAACGAGCGGGGGGCCAGCACAGATACGCAGTATTTT,CASSLNERGASTDTQYF
TRBV4-2,TRBJ2-1,-,few,TGTGCCAGCAGCCAAGATTTTCCCGGAGGGGGGTCCTACAATGAGCAGTTCTTC,CASSQDFPGGGSYNEQFF
TRBV7-8,TRBJ1-5,-,-,TGTGCCAGCAGCCGGGGCGGGGTCGATCAGCCCCAGCATTTT,CASSRGGVDQPQHF
TRBV11-2,TRBJ2-1,-,many,TGTGCCAGCAGTTCCGGGGGTTATAAGTTCTTC,CASSSGGYKFF
TRBV7-2,TRBJ1-2,-,many,TGTGCCAGCAGCCATTCGAACTATGGCTACACCTTC,CASSHSNYGYTF
TRBV25-1,TRBJ2-5,-,few,TGTGCCAGCAGTGAACCGTCCGGCGGGGTACGGACCCAGTACTTC,CASSEPSGGVRTQYF
TRBV5-6,TRBJ2-3,-,few,TGTGCCAGCAGCTTAGACTATTCTAGCACAGATACGCAGTATTTT,CASSLDYSSTDTQYF
TRBV15,TRBJ2-7,-,-,TGTGCCACCAGCAGAGGGGTTAACGCCTACGAGCAGTACTTC,CATSRGVNAYEQYF
TRBV6-5,TRBJ2-1,TRBD2,few,TGTGCCAGCAGTTACTCGGGACTAGGGAACCCCTACAATGAGCAGTTCTTC,CASSYSGLGNPYNEQFF
TRBV19,TRBJ1-1,-,few,TGTGCCAGTAGTTCCGAATCCGGGAACACTGAAGCTTTCTTT,CASSSESGNTEAFF
TRBV6-5,TRBJ1-1,-,few,TGTGCCAGCAGTTACAAGGGACACCCACTCGACACTGAAGCTTTCTTT,CASSYKGHPLDTEAFF
TRBV12-3/TRBV12-4,TRBJ2-2,TRBD2,few,TGTGCCAGCAGGCCTCGACTAGCTGCGAACACCGGGGAGCTGTTTTTT,CASRPRLAANTGELFF
TRBV20-1,TRBJ2-3,-,-,TGCAGTGCTCCATTCGAGGGCAGGGTCACAGATACGCAGTATTTT,CSAPFEGRVTDTQYF
TRBV5-1,TRBJ2-1,TRBD2,few,TGCGCCAGCAGCTTGGGGGGACTAGGGTCGGATGAGCAGTTCTTC,CASSLGGLGSDEQFF
TRBV6-1,TRBJ1-2,-,-,TGTGCCAGCAGTCCCGGGCCCGAGGCGGGCTACACCTTC,CASSPGPEAGYTF
TRBV7-9,TRBJ2-3,-,few,TGTGCCAGCAGCCCTGTTTATGGCAGTACTAGCACAGATACGCAGTATTTT,CASSPVYGSTSTDTQYF
TRBV5-6,TRBJ2-2,-,-,TGTGCCAGCACCGACGTTCCCGGGGAGCTGTTTTTT,CASTDVPGELFF
TRBV28,TRBJ2-3,TRBD1,-,TGTGCCAGCAGTTTATTGGGGACAGGGGGCGAATATACGCAGTATTTT,CASSLLGTGGEYTQYF
TRBV2,TRBJ2-1,TRBD2,-,TGTGCCAGCAGTGTTGAAGCGGGGGGTTCCTACAATGAGCAGTTCTTC,CASSVEAGGSYNEQFF